This T cell receptor (beta chain) was sequenced during a study of CD4 and CD8 cells across lung adenocarcinoma regions. Samples came from patients with localized non-small cell lung adenocarcinoma. In TCRdb, the PCR reads were re-called with MiXCR into one record per CDR3 protein. The sample carries roughly 12,000 distinct CDR3 sequences, about 56% recorded once. The CDR3 extends over 14 amino acids. CDR1 ENHRY and CDR2 SYGVKD come from the germline V gene. Sample: CD8+ T cells from the margin of a lung tumor. The rearrangement joins TRBV10-3 to TRBJ2-1; 8 bases align to TRBD2. The J call is in doubt because the DNA end fits TRBJ2-3 better. This TCR was recovered from a female donor with lung adenocarcinoma. The CD4 and CD8 labels of this study may be unreliable. The CDR3 reads CLGIYSRGGNAQYF. For the CDR3, the DNA is TGTCTGGGCATTTACTCCCGGGGGGGCAATGCGCAGTATTTT.